One sample yielded the 14 T cell receptor beta chains listed below, sequenced in a study of blood T cell repertoires in COVID-19. The data were produced by immunoSEQ multiplex PCR, yet TCRdb's version contains in-frame clones alone and is incomplete. The sample records roughly 120,000 clones, around 88% being singletons. What was sequenced was peripheral blood. The receptors were sampled from a woman in her 50s with active or convalescent COVID-19.

The chain joins TRBV3-1 (or the pseudogene TRBV3-2) to TRBJ1-4; 9 nucleotides agree with TRBD1. This CDR3 has 16 amino acids. Germline CDR1 and CDR2: LGHDT and YNNKEL (reference sequence). The V segment lost 3 bases and the J segment 5 bases; nucleotides outside the gene matches: 7. CDR3 DNA: TGTGCCAGCAGCCACTTGCCGGGACAGGGAAATGAAAAACTGTTTTTT. Its protein product is CASSHLPGQGNEKLFF.

This chain connects TRBV7-9 to TRBJ2-7; 9 bases line up with TRBD2. The CDR3 is 17 amino acids. J was trimmed by 0 bases and V by 5 bases; bases with no gene match: 11. Germline loops: CDR1 SEHNR, CDR2 FQNEAQ (reference sequence). CDR3 loop: CASSALAGAPSSYEQYF. Written as DNA, the CDR3 is TGTGCCAGCAGCGCCTTAGCGGGAGCCCCGAGCTCCTACGAGCAGTACTTC.

The V call is TRBV11-2, the J call TRBJ2-7, with D possibly TRBD2 on 6 matching bases. CDR1 is SGHAT and CDR2 is FQNNGV in the germline V gene. The CDR3 extends over 16 amino acids. V lost 3 bases, J lost 2 bases, and 17 bases lay in between. The CDR3 DNA reads as TGTGCCAGCAGCTTCAGAGGCGGGGCCCCCCCCTACGAGCAGTACTTC. It encodes CASSFRGGAPPYEQYF. Complete variable domain (other parts from reference TRBV11-2 and TRBJ2-7): EAGVAQSPRYKIIEKRQSVAFWCNPISGHATLYWYQQILGQGPKLLIQFQNNGVVDDSQLPKDRFSAERLKGVDSTLKIQPAKLEDSAVYLCASSFRGGAPPYEQYFGPGTRLTVT.

The chain is built from TRBV30 and TRBJ2-7, with TRBD1 matching 9 bases. Per the germline V gene, CDR1 is GTSNPN and CDR2 is SVGIG (reference sequence). The V segment lost 0 bases and the J segment 11 bases; nucleotides outside the gene matches: 2. This CDR3 comprises 11 residues. The CDR3 here is CAWSVGTGKYF. The CDR3 DNA sequence: TGTGCCTGGAGTGTCGGGACAGGGAAGTACTTC.

The CDR3 region is CASSQPTSGKETQYF. CDR3 sequence (DNA): TGTGCCAGCAGCCAACCGACTAGCGGCAAAGAGACCCAGTACTTC. The gene calls are TRBV4-2 and TRBJ2-5; 9 nucleotides agree with TRBD2. V dropped 2 bases and J dropped 3; count of bases not matched to a gene: 4. Germline V gene sequence: CDR1 LGHNA, CDR2 YNFKEQ. This CDR3 region has 15 residues.

The chain employs TRBV4-1 and TRBJ2-3; TRBD2 is a possible D gene (6 bases). Germline lookup yields CDR1 MGHRA and CDR2 YSYEKL. V gave up 4 bases and J gave up 3 bases, with 14 bases separating them. CDR3 size: 15 residues. The CDR3 DNA follows: TGCGCCAGCAGCCGAGCGGGCGAAGGAACAGATACGCAGTATTTT. This sequence encodes CASSRAGEGTDTQYF.

The genes are TRBV28 and TRBJ1-2; D remains unclear. The CDR3 spans 13 residues. CDR1 MDHEN and CDR2 SYDVKM come from the germline V gene. Trimming shortened V by 3 bases and J by 0 bases, and 5 bases separated the two germline ends. CDR3 nucleotide sequence: TGTGCCAGCAGTTTGAGGGCTAACTATGGCTACACCTTC. Amino acid sequence: CASSLRANYGYTF.

Comments on this clone: One end of the junction is discordant with germline, which a read error may explain. V and J are TRBV2 and TRBJ2-3, with a weak D call TRBD2 (5 bases). Germline CDR1 and CDR2: SNHLY and FYNNEI. The CDR3 spans 16 residues. DNA of the CDR3: TGTGCCAGCAGCGAAGGGTCGGGAACTAGCACAGATACGCAGTATTTT. Its protein product is CASSEGSGTSTDTQYF. The complete variable domain, with remaining parts taken from reference TRBV2 and TRBJ2-3, reads EPEVTQTPSHQVTQMGQEVILRCVPISNHLYFYWYRQILGQKVEFLVSFYNNEISEKSEIFDDQFSVERPDGSNFTLKIRSTKLEDSAMYFCASSEGSGTSTDTQYFGPGTRLTVL.

The CDR3 DNA is TGTGCCAGCAGCTTATTAGCGTCCTCCTACGAGCAGTACTTC. Its translation is CASSLLASSYEQYF. The chain combines TRBV5-5 with TRBJ2-7, with a tentative D call TRBD2 (5 bases). Trimming took off 2 bases at V and 0 bases at J, with 9 bases between the two ends. CDR1 is SGHKS, CDR2 YYEKEE, per germline (reference sequence). The length of the CDR3 is 14 residues.

The chain couples TRBV24-1 to TRBJ2-3, with 7 bases matching TRBD2. The V and J ends lost 1 base and 5 bases, in that order; junction bases with no gene match: 8. Germline CDR1 is KGHDR and CDR2 is SFDVKD. This CDR3 has 16 amino acids. The chain's CDR3 is CATSDLGGSGIDTQYF. CDR3 DNA: TGTGCCACCAGTGATTTAGGCGGGAGCGGGATAGATACGCAGTATTTT.

This clone came up once. The genes are TRBV28 and TRBJ2-7; maybe TRBD2 (5 bases). V lost 5 bases, J lost 5 bases, and 16 bases lay in between. Germline CDR1 is MDHEN and CDR2 is SYDVKM. The CDR3 consists of 14 residues. The CDR3 sequence is CASSLRDLRNEQYF. The CDR3 DNA reads as TGTGCCAGCAGTCTCCGGGATTTGCGGAACGAGCAGTACTTC. The whole variable domain, remainder taken from reference TRBV28 and TRBJ2-7, is DVKVTQSSRYLVKRTGEKVFLECVQDMDHENMFWYRQDPGLGLRLIYFSYDVKMKEKGDIPEGYSVSREKKERFSLILESASTNQTSMYLCASSLRDLRNEQYFGPGTRLTVT.

This chain connects TRBV9 to TRBJ1-4; TRBD1 aligns across 9 bases. CDR1 is SGDLS and CDR2 is YYNGEE in the germline V gene. The CDR3 has 15 amino acids. V shed 3 bases and J 1 base; nucleotides not matched to a gene: 1. The CDR3 is CASSGGQGTNEKLFF. The CDR3 nucleotides are TGTGCCAGCAGCGGGGGACAGGGAACTAATGAAAAACTGTTTTTT.

This chain uses TRBV2 with TRBJ2-1, with 10 bases that match TRBD2. CDR3 size: 15 residues. Germline V lookup: CDR1 SNHLY, CDR2 FYNNEI. Unmatched junction bases numbered 8, after V lost 7 bases and J lost 5 bases. For the CDR3, the DNA is TGTGCCAGCATTAGGCTAGCGGGAGTCAACAATGAGCAGTTCTTC. Translating gives CASIRLAGVNNEQFF.

The count of this clone is one. This chain links TRBV27 with TRBJ2-5; D unresolved. This CDR3 comprises 14 residues. V shed 5 bases and J shed 4 bases, with 14 bases lying between them. Germline CDR1 reads MNHEY; CDR2 reads SMNVEV (reference sequence). CDR3 nucleotide sequence: TGTGCCAGCAGTCGCACCAGCGTCGGAGAGACCCAGTACTTC. Protein sequence: CASSRTSVGETQYF.